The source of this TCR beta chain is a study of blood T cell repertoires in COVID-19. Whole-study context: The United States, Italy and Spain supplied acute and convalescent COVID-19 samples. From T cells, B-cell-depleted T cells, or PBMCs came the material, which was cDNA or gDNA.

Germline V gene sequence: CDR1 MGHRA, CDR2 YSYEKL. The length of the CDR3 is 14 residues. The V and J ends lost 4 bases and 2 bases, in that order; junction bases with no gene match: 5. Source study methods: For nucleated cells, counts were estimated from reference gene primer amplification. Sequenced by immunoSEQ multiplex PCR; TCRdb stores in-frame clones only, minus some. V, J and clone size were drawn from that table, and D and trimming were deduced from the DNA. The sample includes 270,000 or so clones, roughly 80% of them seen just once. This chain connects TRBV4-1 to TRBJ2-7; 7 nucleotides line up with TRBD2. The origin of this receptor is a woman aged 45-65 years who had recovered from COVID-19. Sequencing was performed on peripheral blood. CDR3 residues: CASSLSGTTYEQYF. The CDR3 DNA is TGCGCCAGCAGCCTAAGCGGGACCACCTACGAGCAGTACTTC.